This TCR beta chain was captured in a study of regulatory T cells in long-lasting Graves disease. Relying on iRepertoire HTBI primers and Arm-PCR of CDR3 regions, the team built TCR beta libraries. TCRdb itself ran the multiplex PCR reads through MiXCR, one entry per CDR3 protein. The top ten clones hold more than 10% of a sample with around 450,000 distinct CDR3 sequences, 15% to 20% of them seen once. The time point here: newly diagnosed GD, antithyroid drugs for less than 3 months. From RNA extracted from PBMCs, the TCR library was made. Doctors identified Graves' disease using the American Thyroid Association guidelines. These data were also reused for a study on T cells in Graves' hyperthyroidism and ophthalmopathy.

The source was peripheral blood mononuclear cells (PBMCs), collected at new diagnosis, from a patient treated with antithyroid drugs. This TCR derives from a middle-aged man with Graves disease.

CDR3 DNA: TGTGCCACCAGTGACGCAGGGGGTTCCAATCAGCCCCAGCATTTT. Translated, it gives CATSDAGGSNQPQHF. The chain combines TRBV24-1 with TRBJ1-5; TRBD1 agrees at 7 bases. Per the germline V gene, CDR1 is KGHDR and CDR2 is SFDVKD. This CDR3 region has 15 residues. J was trimmed by 3 bases and V by 4 bases; bases with no gene match: 5.